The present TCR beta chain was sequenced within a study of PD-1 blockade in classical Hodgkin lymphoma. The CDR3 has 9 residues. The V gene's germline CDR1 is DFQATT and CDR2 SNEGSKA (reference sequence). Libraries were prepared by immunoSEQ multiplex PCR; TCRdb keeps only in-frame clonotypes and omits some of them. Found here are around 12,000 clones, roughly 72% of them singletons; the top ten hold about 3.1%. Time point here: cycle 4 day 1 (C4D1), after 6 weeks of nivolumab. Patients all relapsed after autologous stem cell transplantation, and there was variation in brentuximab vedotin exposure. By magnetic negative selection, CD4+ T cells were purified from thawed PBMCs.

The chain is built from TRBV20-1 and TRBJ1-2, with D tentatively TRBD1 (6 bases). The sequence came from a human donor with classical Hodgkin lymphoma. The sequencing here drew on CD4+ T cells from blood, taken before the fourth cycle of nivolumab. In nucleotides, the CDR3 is TGCATGGGGGCTTGGGGCTACACCTTC. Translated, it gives CMGAWGYTF.